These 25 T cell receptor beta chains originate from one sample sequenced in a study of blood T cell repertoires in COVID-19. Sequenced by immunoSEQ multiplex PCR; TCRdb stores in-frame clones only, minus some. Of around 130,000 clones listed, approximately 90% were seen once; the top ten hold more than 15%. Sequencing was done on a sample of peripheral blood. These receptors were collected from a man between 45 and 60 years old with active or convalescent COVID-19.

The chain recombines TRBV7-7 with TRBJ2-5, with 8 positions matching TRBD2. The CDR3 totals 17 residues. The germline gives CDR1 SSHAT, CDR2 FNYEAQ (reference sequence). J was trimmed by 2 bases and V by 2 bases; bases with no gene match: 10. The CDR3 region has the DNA TGTGCCAGCAGCTTACAGCGTCTAGCGGGCGGGCAAGAGACCCAGTACTTC. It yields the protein CASSLQRLAGGQETQYF. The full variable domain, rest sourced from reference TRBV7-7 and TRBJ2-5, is GAGVSQSPRYKVTKRGQDVTLRCDPISSHATLYWYQQALGQGPEFLTYFNYEAQPDKSGLPSDRFSAERPEGSISTLTIQRTEQRDSAMYRCASSLQRLAGGQETQYFGPGTRLLVL.

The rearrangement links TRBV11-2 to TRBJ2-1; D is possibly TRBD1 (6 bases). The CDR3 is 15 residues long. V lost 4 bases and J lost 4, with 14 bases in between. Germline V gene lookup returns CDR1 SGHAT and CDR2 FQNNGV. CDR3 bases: TGTGCCAGCAGCTCATCCGGACAGTTGTACAATGAGCAGTTCTTC. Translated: CASSSSGQLYNEQFF.

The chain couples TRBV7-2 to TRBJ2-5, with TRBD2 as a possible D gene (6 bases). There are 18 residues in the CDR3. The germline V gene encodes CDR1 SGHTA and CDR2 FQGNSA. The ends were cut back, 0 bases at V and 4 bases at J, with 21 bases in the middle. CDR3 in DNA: TGTGCCAGCAGCTTAGCCGGATCGCGACTAGGGCCAGGAGAGACCCAGTACTTC. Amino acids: CASSLAGSRLGPGETQYF.

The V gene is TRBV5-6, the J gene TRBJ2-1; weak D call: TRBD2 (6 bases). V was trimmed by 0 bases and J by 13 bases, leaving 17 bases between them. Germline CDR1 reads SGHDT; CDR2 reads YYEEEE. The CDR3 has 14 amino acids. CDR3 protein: CASSLVVLAGSQFF. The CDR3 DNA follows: TGTGCCAGCAGCTTGGTGGTCCTCGCGGGATCACAGTTCTTC. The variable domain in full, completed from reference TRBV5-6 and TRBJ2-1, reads DAGVTQSPTHLIKTRGQQVTLRCSPKSGHDTVSWYQQALGQGPQFIFQYYEEEERQRGNFPDRFSGHQFPNYSSELNVNALLLGDSALYLCASSLVVLAGSQFFGPGTRLTVL.

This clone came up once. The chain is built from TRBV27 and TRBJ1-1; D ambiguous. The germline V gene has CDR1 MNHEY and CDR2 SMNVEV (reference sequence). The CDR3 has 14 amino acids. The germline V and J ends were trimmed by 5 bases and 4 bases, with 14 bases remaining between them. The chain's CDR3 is CASSPNGESTEAFF. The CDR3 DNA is TGTGCCAGCAGTCCGAACGGTGAAAGCACTGAAGCTTTCTTT.

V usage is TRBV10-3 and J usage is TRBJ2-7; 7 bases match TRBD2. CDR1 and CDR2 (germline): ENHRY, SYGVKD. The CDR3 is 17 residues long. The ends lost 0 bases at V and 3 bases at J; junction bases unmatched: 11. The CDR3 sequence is CAISESIEPGGYYEQYF. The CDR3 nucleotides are TGTGCCATCAGTGAGTCAATCGAACCCGGGGGGTACTACGAGCAGTACTTC.

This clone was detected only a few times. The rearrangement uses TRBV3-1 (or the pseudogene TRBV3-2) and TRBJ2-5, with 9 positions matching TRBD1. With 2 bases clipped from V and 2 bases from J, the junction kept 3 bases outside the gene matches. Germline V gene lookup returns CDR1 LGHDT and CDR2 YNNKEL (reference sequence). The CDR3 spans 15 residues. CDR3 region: CASSQPTGGQETQYF. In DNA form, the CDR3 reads TGTGCCAGCAGCCAACCGACAGGGGGTCAAGAGACCCAGTACTTC.

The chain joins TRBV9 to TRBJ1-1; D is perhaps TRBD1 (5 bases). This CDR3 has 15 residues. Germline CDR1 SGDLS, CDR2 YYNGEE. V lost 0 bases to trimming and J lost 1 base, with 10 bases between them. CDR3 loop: CASSVGGLENTEAFF. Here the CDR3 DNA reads TGTGCCAGCAGCGTAGGGGGACTGGAGAACACTGAAGCTTTCTTT. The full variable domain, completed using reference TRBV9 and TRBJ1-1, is DSGVTQTPKHLITATGQRVTLRCSPRSGDLSVYWYQQSLDQGLQFLIQYYNGEERAKGNILERFSAQQFPDLHSELNLSSLELGDSALYFCASSVGGLENTEAFFGQGTRLTVV.

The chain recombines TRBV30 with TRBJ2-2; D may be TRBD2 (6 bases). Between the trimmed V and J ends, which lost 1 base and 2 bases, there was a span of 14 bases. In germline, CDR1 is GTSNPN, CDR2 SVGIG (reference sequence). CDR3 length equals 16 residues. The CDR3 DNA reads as TGTGCCTGGAGTGACCCGGGACTGACCAACACCGGGGAGCTGTTTTTT. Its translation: CAWSDPGLTNTGELFF. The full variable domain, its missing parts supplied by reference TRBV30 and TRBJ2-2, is SQTIHQWPATLVQPVGSPLSLECTVEGTSNPNLYWYRQAAGRGLQLLFYSVGIGQISSEVPQNLSASRPQDRQFILSSKKLLLSDSGFYLCAWSDPGLTNTGELFFGEGSRLTVL.

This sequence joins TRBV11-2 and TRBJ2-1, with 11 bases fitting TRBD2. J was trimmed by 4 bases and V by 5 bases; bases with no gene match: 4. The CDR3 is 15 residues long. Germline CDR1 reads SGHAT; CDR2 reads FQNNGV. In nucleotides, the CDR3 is TGTGCCAGCAGCAATAGCGGGGGGGTTTACAATGAGCAGTTCTTC. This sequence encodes CASSNSGGVYNEQFF.

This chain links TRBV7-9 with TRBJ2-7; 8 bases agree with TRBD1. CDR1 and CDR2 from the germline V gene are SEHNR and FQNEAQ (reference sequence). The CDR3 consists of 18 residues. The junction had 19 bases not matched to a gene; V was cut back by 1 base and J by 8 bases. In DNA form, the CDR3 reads TGTGCCAGCAGCTTAGGTCAGGGGGCGGACCATTCCTACGTCAAGCAGTACTTC. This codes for CASSLGQGADHSYVKQYF.

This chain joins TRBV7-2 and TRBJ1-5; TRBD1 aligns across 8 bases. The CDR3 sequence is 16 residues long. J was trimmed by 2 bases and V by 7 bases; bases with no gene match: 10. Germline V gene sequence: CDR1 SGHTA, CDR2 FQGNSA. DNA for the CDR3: TGTGCCAGCACCCAGGCAGGGGGCCGGGGCAATCAGCCCCAGCATTTT. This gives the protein CASTQAGGRGNQPQHF.

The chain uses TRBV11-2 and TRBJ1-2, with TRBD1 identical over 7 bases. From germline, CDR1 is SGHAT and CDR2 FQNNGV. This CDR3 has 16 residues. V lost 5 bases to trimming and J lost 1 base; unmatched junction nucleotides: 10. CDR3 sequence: CASSARAGQSNYGYTF. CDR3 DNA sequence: TGTGCCAGCAGCGCTAGGGCGGGACAGAGTAACTATGGCTACACCTTC.

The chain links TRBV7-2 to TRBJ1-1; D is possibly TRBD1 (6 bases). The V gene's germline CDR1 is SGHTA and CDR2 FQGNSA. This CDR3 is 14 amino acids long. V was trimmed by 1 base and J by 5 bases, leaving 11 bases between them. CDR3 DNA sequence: TGTGCCAGCAGCTTAGTTCCAGGGGCGACTGAAGCTTTCTTT. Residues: CASSLVPGATEAFF.

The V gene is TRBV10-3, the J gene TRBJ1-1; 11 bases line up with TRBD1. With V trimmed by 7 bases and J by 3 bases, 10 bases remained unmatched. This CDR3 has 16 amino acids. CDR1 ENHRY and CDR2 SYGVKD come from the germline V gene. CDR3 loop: CAINSGQGVEDTEAFF. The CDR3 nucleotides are TGTGCCATCAACTCGGGACAGGGGGTAGAGGACACTGAAGCTTTCTTT.

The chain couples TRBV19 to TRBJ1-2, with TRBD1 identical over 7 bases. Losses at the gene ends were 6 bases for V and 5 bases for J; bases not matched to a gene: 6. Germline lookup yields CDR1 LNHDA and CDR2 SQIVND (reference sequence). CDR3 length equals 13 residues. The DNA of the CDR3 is TGTGCCAGTAGCCGACAGGGCGGGTATGGCTACACCTTC. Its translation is CASSRQGGYGYTF.

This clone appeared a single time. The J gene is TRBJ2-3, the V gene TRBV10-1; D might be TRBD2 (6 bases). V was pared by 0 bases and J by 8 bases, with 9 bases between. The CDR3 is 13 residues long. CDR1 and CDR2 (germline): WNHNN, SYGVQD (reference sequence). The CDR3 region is CASSESGLGTQYF. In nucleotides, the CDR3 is TGCGCCAGCAGTGAGTCGGGACTCGGTACGCAGTATTTT.

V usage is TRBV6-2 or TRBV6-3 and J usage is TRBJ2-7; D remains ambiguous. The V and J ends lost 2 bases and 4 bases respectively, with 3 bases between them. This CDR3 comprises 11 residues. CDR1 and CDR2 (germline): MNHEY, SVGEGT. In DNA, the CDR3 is TGTGCCAGCAGTTACGAGTACGAGCAGTACTTC. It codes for CASSYEYEQYF.

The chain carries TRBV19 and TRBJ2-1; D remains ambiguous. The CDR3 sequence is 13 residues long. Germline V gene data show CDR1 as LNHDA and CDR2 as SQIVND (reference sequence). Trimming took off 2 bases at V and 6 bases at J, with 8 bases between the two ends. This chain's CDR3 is CASSIISPNEQFF. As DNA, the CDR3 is TGTGCCAGTAGTATAATCTCCCCCAATGAGCAGTTCTTC.

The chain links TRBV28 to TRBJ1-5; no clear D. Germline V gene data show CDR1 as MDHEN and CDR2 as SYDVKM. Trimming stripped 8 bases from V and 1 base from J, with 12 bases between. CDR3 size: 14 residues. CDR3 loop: CASHYEVSNQPQHF. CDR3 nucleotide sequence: TGTGCCAGCCATTACGAGGTGAGCAATCAGCCCCAGCATTTT.

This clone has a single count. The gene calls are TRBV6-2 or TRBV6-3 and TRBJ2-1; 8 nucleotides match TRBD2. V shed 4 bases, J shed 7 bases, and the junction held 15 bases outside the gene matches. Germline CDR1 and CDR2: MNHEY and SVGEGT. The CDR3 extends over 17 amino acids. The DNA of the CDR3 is TGTGCCAGCAGTTCCCGAGGGCTAGCGGGTTGGGGGAATGAGCAGTTCTTC. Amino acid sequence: CASSSRGLAGWGNEQFF.

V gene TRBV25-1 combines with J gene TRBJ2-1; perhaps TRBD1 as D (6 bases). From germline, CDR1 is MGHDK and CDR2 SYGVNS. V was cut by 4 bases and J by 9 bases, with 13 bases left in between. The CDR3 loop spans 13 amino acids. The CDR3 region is CASSAGQLVEQFF. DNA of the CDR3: TGTGCCAGCAGTGCCGGACAGCTGGTTGAGCAGTTCTTC.

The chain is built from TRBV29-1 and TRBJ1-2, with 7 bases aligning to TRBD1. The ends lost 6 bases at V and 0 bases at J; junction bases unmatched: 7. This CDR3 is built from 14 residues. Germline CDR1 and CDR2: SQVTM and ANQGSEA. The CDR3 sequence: CSVETGTTNYGYTF. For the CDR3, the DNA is TGCAGCGTAGAGACAGGGACGACTAACTATGGCTACACCTTC.

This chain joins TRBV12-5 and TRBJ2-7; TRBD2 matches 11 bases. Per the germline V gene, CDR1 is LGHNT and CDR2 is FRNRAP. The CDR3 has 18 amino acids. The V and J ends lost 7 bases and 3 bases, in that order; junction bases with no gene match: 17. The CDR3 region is CASDRGPTPSGGRYEQYF. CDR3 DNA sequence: TGTGCTAGTGATAGGGGACCGACCCCTAGCGGGGGGCGCTACGAGCAGTACTTC.

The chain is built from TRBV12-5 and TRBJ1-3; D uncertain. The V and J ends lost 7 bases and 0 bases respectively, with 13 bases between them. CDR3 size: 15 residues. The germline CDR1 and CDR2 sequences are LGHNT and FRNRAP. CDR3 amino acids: CASAAEANSGNTIYF. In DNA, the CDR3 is TGTGCTAGTGCCGCAGAGGCTAACTCTGGAAACACCATATATTTT.